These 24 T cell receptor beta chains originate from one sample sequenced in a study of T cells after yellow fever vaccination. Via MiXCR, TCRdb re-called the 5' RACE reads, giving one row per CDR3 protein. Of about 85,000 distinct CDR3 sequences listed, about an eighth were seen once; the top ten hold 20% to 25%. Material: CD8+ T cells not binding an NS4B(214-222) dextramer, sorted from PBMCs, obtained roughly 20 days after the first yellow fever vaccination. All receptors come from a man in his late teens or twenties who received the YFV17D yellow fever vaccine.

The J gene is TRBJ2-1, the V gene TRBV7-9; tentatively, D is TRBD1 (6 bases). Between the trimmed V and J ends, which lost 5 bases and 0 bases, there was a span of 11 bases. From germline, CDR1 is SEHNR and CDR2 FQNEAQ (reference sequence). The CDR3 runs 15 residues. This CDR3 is CASSGGALSYNEQFF. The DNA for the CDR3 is TGTGCCAGCAGCGGGGGCGCACTCTCCTACAATGAGCAGTTCTTC.

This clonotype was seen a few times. The CDR3 DNA is TGTGCCAGCAGCTCGTCCACAGGCGCCGGGGAGCTGTTTTTT. Its protein product is CASSSSTGAGELFF. V usage is TRBV7-9 and J usage is TRBJ2-2; D perhaps matches TRBD1 (5 bases). Germline V lookup: CDR1 SEHNR, CDR2 FQNEAQ (reference sequence). The CDR3 spans 14 residues. Trimming left V 4 bases short and J 6 bases short, with 12 bases between.

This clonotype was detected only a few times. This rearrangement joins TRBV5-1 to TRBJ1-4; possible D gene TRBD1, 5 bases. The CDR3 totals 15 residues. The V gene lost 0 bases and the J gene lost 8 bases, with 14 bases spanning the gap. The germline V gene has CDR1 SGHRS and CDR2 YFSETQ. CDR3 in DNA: TGCGCCAGCAGCTTGGCGGAGGCACAGGACGAAAAACTGTTTTTT. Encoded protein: CASSLAEAQDEKLFF.

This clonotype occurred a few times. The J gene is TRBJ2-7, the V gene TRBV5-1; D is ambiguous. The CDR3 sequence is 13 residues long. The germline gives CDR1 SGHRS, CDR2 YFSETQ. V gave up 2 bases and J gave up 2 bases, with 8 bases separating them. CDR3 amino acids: CASSFGVAYEQYF. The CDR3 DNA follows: TGCGCCAGCAGCTTTGGGGTAGCCTACGAGCAGTACTTC.

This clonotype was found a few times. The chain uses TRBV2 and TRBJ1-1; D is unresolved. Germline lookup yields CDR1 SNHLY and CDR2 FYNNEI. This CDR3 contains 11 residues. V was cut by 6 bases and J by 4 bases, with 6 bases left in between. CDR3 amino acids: CASRGVTEAFF. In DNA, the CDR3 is TGTGCCAGCAGAGGAGTCACTGAAGCTTTCTTT.

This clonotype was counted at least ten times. CDR3 bases: TGCGCCAGCAGCTCGGCGGGTTTTACAGATACGCAGTATTTT. Its protein product is CASSSAGFTDTQYF. This chain links TRBV4-1 with TRBJ2-3; possible D gene TRBD2, 5 bases. V dropped 5 bases and J dropped 3 bases, with 12 bases sitting between them. This CDR3 has 14 residues. Germline loops: CDR1 MGHRA, CDR2 YSYEKL.

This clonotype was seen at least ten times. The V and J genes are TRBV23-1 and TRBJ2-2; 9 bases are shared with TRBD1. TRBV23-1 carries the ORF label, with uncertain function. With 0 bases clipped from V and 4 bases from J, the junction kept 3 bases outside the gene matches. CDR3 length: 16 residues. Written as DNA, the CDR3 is TGCGCCAGCAGTCAATCGGGGACAGGGACCACCGGGGAGCTGTTTTTT. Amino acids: CASSQSGTGTTGELFF.

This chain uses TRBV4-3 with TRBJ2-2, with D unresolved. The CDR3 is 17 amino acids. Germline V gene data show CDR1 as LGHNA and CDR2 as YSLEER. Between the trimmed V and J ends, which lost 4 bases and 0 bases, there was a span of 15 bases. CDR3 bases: TGCGCCAGCAGCCGGAAGAGGCGATTTGCGAACACCGGGGAGCTGTTTTTT. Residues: CASSRKRRFANTGELFF.

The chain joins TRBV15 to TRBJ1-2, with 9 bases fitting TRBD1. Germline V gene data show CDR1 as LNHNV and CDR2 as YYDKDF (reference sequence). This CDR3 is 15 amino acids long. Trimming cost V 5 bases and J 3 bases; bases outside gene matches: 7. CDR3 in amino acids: CATSGEGQGDYGYTF. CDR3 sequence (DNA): TGTGCCACCAGCGGCGAGGGACAGGGTGACTATGGCTACACCTTC.

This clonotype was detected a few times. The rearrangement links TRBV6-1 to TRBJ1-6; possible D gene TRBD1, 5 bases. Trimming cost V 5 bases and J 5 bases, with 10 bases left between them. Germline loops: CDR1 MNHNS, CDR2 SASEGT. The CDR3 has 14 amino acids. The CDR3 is CASSTGPNNSPLHF. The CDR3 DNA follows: TGTGCCAGCAGTACAGGACCCAATAATTCACCCCTCCACTTT.

CDR3 nucleotide sequence: TGTGCCAGCAGTTTTAGCAAAGAGCAGTTCTTC. Translating it yields CASSFSKEQFF. V gene TRBV28 combines with J gene TRBJ2-1; D is uncertain. Germline loops: CDR1 MDHEN, CDR2 SYDVKM. The length of the CDR3 is 11 residues. V lost 3 bases to trimming and J lost 10 bases, with 7 bases between them.

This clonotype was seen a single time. This chain's CDR3 is CATSSGTVEAFF. Here the CDR3 DNA reads TGTGCCACCAGCAGCGGGACAGTCGAAGCTTTCTTT. V is TRBV15 and J is TRBJ1-1, with TRBD1 matching 7 bases. Losses at the gene ends were 3 bases for V and 8 bases for J; bases not matched to a gene: 3. The germline V gene encodes CDR1 LNHNV and CDR2 YYDKDF (reference sequence). The CDR3 contains 12 residues.

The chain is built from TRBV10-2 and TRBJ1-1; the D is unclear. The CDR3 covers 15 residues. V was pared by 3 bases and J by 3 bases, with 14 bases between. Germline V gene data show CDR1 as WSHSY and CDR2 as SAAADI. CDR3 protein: CASSEFGVFDTEAFF. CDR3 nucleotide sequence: TGCGCCAGCAGTGAATTCGGGGTTTTCGACACTGAAGCTTTCTTT.

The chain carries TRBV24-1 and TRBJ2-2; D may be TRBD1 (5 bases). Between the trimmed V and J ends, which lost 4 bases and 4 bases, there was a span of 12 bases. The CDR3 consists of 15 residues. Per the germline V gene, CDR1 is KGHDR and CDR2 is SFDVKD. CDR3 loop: CATSDRDSSTGELFF. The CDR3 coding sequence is TGTGCCACCAGTGACCGTGACAGTTCCACCGGGGAGCTGTTTTTT.

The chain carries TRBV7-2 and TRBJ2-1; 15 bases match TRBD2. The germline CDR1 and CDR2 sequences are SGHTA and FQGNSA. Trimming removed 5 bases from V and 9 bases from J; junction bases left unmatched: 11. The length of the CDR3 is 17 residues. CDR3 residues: CASSVGLAGGPVGEQFF. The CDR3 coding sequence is TGTGCCAGCAGCGTCGGACTAGCGGGGGGGCCGGTGGGTGAGCAGTTCTTC.

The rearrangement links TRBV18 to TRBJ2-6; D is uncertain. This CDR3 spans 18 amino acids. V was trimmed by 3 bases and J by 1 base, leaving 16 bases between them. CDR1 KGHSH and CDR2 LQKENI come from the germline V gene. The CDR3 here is CASSPYQDVGSGANVLTF. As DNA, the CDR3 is TGTGCCAGCTCACCTTACCAGGACGTAGGGTCTGGGGCCAACGTCCTGACTTTC.

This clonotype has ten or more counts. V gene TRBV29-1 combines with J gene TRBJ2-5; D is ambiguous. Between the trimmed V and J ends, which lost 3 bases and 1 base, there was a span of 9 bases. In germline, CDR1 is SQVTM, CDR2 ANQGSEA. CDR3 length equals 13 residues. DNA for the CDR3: TGCAGCGTTGACTGGCAGACCCAAGAGACCCAGTACTTC. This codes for CSVDWQTQETQYF.

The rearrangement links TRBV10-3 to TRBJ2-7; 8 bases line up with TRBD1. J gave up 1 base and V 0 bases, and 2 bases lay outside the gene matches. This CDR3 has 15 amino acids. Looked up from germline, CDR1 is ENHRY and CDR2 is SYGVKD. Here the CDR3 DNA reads TGTGCCATCAGTGAGTCCGGGACAGGATCCTACGAGCAGTACTTC. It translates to CAISESGTGSYEQYF.

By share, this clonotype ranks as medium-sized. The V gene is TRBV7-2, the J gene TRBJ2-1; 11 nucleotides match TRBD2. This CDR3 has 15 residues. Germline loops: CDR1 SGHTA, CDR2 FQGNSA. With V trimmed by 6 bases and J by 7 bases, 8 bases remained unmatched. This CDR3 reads CASSFGLAGGNEQFF. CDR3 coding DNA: TGTGCCAGCAGTTTCGGACTAGCGGGTGGGAATGAGCAGTTCTTC.

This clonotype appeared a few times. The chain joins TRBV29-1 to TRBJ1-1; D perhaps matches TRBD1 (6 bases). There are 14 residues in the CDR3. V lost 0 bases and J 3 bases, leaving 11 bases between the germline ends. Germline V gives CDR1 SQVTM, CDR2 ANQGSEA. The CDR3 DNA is TGCAGCGTTGAAGATAAGGCAGGGGACACTGAAGCTTTCTTT. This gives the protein CSVEDKAGDTEAFF.

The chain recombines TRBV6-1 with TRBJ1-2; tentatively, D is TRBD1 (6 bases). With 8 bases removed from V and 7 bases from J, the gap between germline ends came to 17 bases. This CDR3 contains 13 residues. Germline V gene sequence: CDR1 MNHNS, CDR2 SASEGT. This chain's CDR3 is CASGGAVSFGYTF. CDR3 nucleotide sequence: TGTGCCAGCGGGGGGGCAGTAAGCTTTGGCTACACCTTC.

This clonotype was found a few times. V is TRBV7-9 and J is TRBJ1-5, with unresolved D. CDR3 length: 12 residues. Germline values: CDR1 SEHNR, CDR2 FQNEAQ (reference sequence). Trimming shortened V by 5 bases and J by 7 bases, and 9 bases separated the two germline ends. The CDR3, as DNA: TGTGCCAGCAGCCTCGGTCAACAGCCCCAGCATTTT. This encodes CASSLGQQPQHF.

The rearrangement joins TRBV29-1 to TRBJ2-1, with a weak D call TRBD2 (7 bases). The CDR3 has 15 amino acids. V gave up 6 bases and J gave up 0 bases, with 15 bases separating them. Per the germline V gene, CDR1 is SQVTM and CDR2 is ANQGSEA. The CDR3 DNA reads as TGCAGCGTCACTGAGGGGGGGGTCTCCTACAATGAGCAGTTCTTC. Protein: CSVTEGGVSYNEQFF.

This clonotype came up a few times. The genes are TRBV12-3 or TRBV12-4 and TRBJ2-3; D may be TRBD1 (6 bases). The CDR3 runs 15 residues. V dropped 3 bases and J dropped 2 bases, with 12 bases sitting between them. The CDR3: CASSFLDSYTDTQYF. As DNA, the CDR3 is TGTGCCAGCAGTTTTCTGGACAGTTACACAGATACGCAGTATTTT.